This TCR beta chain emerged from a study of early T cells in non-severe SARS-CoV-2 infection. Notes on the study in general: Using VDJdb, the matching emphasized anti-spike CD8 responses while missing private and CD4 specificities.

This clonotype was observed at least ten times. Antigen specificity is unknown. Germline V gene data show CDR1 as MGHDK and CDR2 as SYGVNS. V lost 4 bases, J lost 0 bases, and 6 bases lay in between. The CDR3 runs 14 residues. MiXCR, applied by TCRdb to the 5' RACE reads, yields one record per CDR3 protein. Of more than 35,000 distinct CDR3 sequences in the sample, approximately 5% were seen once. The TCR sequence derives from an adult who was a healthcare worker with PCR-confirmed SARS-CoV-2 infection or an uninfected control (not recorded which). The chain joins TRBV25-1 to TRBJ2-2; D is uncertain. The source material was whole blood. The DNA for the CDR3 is TGTGCCAGCAGTGTTGGGCCGAACACCGGGGAGCTGTTTTTT. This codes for CASSVGPNTGELFF.